The T cell receptor (beta chain) described here comes from a study of blood T cell repertoires in COVID-19. Study in general: PBMCs, B-cell-depleted T cells, or T cells were the source of the cDNA or gDNA that made up the material.

The table came from immunoSEQ multiplex PCR; TCRdb's copy has only in-frame clones and leaves some out. Of 200,000 or so clones listed, roughly 76% are singletons. J lost 7 bases, V lost 7 bases, and 11 bases had no gene match. Per germline, CDR1 LNHDA and CDR2 SQIVND (reference sequence). The CDR3 is 15 residues long. This clonotype originated in an elderly woman with COVID-19, enrolled during active disease. V and J are TRBV19 and TRBJ2-2, with 8 nucleotides matching TRBD1. The sample consisted of peripheral blood. CDR3 sequence: CASKMQGAEGGELFF. The CDR3 coding sequence is TGTGCCAGTAAGATGCAGGGGGCCGAGGGCGGGGAGCTGTTTTTT.